This TCR beta chain was profiled in a study of shared clonotypes between healthy human individuals. In the study's own analysis: Junction-only immunoSEQ sequences carried no quality scores, so filtering differed. Clones were sequenced by immunoSEQ multiplex PCR, and TCRdb holds only the in-frame ones, with some missing. V, J and clone size are taken as reported in that table, and D and trimming were inferred from the DNA itself. The profile covers approximately 2.3 million clones, with approximately 93% appearing a single time and under 0.45% taken by the ten largest. Study-level points and caveats: Memory subsets generally showed lower estimated richness than naive subsets. Rarefaction showed sorted-subset sequencing was incomplete despite large depth.

Germline V gene sequence: CDR1 SGHTA, CDR2 FQGTGA. The CDR3 has 16 residues. The V gene end was trimmed by 5 bases and the J gene end by 4 bases; junction bases not matched to a gene: 10. With regard to this clone: Its specificity is not known.

Sequencing used naive CD4+ T cells from PBMCs. Documented subset: CD45RA+ positively selected. The chain combines TRBV7-3 with TRBJ2-2; the match to TRBD2 covers 7 bases. This TCR was recovered from a man between 18 and 29 years old in good health. Some clones in this sample may be carry-over from other donors' samples. The CDR3 DNA reads as TGTGCCAGCAGCCCGACGGCGGGAGCGGGCACCGGGGAGCTGTTTTTT. This sequence encodes CASSPTAGAGTGELFF.